This T cell receptor (beta chain) comes out of a study of lymphopenia after photon versus proton radiotherapy. Study-wide findings and caveats: Only patients who died were analyzed for survival; proton advantage is unproven. Proton therapy kept repertoires fairly stable, unlike photons, which gained effector/memory cells. Post-nadir diversity loss with photons came from oligoclonal expansion, particularly CD8+ Temra cells.

V was trimmed by 4 bases and J by 7 bases, leaving 20 bases between them. The CDR3 covers 15 residues. Per the germline V gene, CDR1 is SGDLS and CDR2 is YYNGEE. This clone is medium-sized in the sample. Its antigen is currently unknown. Method: immunoSEQ multiplex PCR; TCRdb's copy keeps in-frame clones and lacks some. The top ten hold 9% to 12% of the sample, which has some 41,000 clones, 86% seen once. This sequence was found in a woman between 65 and 79 years old with pancreatic cancer. Some clones in this sample may be carry-over from other donors' samples. The gene calls are TRBV9 and TRBJ1-2; D gene unclear. The sequenced sample was peripheral blood, obtained from a patient treated with proton-based radiotherapy. The CDR3 nucleotides are TGTGCCAGCAGCCCCCGGTCGGACGGAGCCTCTGGCTACACCTTC. It encodes CASSPRSDGASGYTF.